These T cell receptor beta chains were read from a single sample in a study of T-cell reconstitution after alpha-beta-depleted transplantation in children. In TCRdb, the PCR reads were re-called with MiXCR into one record per CDR3 protein. The table has around 680,000 distinct CDR3 sequences, approximately 15% seen once. The source was PBMCs from the stem cell graft donor, collected from the stem cell graft. The receptor source for this set is a human donor who donated a stem cell graft to a child with acute myeloid leukemia. Both conserved end residues are part of each CDR3. D genes are given only for firm matches. Expanded clones get a size class; other rows say once, few or many, or leave the size out.

CDR3 DNA,CDR3 protein,CDR3 length,V gene,D gene,J gene,clone size
TGTGCCAGCAGTTTCGTAATATACAGGGGGTCCAGTTCACCCCTCCACTTT,CASSFVIYRGSSSPLHF,17,TRBV12-3/TRBV12-4,TRBD1,TRBJ1-6,NA
TGTGCCAGCAGCTCCAGTAATATCGAGCAGTACTTC,CASSSSNIEQYF,12,TRBV7-9,NA,TRBJ2-7,many
TGTGCAAGTCGCTTAGCGCTCGCAACTAATGAAAAACTGTTTTTT,CASRLALATNEKLFF,15,TRBV12-2,NA,TRBJ1-4,few
TGCAGTGCTCGGAGGGGGCTCTATGAAAAACTGTTTTTT,CSARRGLYEKLFF,13,TRBV20-1,TRBD1,TRBJ1-4,few
TGCAGTGCTAGAGAGCGCGGGGGTGTTCCCTACGAGCAGTACTTC,CSARERGGVPYEQYF,15,TRBV20-1,TRBD2,TRBJ2-7,many
TGTGCCAGCTCGCAAATACAGGGAGGAGCAGATACGCAGTATTTT,CASSQIQGGADTQYF,15,TRBV18,NA,TRBJ2-3,NA
TGTGCCAGCAGTGAATTCGCGGGCAGCAATCAGCCCCAGCATTTT,CASSEFAGSNQPQHF,15,TRBV6-1,NA,TRBJ1-5,many
TGTGCCAGCAGCCCCAGGGTCAGAGATCCGCGTGGCTACACCTTC,CASSPRVRDPRGYTF,15,TRBV11-2,NA,TRBJ1-2,few
TGCGCCAGCAGCTTGGAAGGGGCAGGGTACAATAAGCAGTTCTTC,CASSLEGAGYNKQFF,15,TRBV5-1,NA,TRBJ2-1,once
TGTGCCAGCAGCCCAGGGTTGCTCTTGGAGTACAATGAGCAGTTCTTC,CASSPGLLLEYNEQFF,16,TRBV6-2/TRBV6-3,NA,TRBJ2-1,many
TGCAGCGCCCGGGACACGGCTAGCAATCAGCCCCAGCATTTT,CSARDTASNQPQHF,14,TRBV20-1,NA,TRBJ1-5,few
TGTGCCAGCATTTGGAGTACGGCTGGAAACACCATATATTTT,CASIWSTAGNTIYF,14,TRBV7-9,NA,TRBJ1-3,NA
TGTGCCAGCTCACCACCGCGCAGCGGGTCGTGGACTGATACGCAGTATTTT,CASSPPRSGSWTDTQYF,17,TRBV18,NA,TRBJ2-3,few
TGTGCCAGCAGAGGTGCGAGGGGACTTTTC,CASRGARGLF,10,TRBV6-1,NA,TRBJ1-4,NA
TGCGCCAGCAGCTTGAACATCAATGAGCAGTTCTTC,CASSLNINEQFF,12,TRBV5-1,NA,TRBJ2-1,NA
TGCAGCGTCCTGCCCGTGGTCGGGCGGGGTCAGGGAGATACGCAGTATTTT,CSVLPVVGRGQGDTQYF,17,TRBV29-1,NA,TRBJ2-3,many
TGCAGTGCCCCGGGACAGGGTTTCTCTGGGGCCAACGTCCTGACTTTC,CSAPGQGFSGANVLTF,16,TRBV20-1,TRBD1,TRBJ2-6,NA
TGCGCCAGCAGCTTATGGGACAGAGTCTCACCCCTCCACTTT,CASSLWDRVSPLHF,14,TRBV5-1,TRBD1,TRBJ1-6,many
TGTGCCAGCTCACCACGCGGGCCAGGCTATGGCTACACCTTC,CASSPRGPGYGYTF,14,TRBV18,NA,TRBJ1-2,NA
TGTGCCAGCAGCTTGAGGGACAGGGGCCCGCCAACCACTGAAGCTTTCTTT,CASSLRDRGPPTTEAFF,17,TRBV5-6,TRBD1,TRBJ1-1,few
TGTGCCAGCAGTCTCCATGGGGGGTCGTTAGCTAATGAAAAACTGTTTTTT,CASSLHGGSLANEKLFF,17,TRBV12-3/TRBV12-4,NA,TRBJ1-4,few
TGCAGTGCGAAACCCAGGGACAGGCGCGGCTACACCTTC,CSAKPRDRRGYTF,13,TRBV20-1,TRBD1,TRBJ1-2,many
TGTGCCAGCAGTTATGACTCGTCCTACAATGAGCAGTTCTTC,CASSYDSSYNEQFF,14,TRBV5-6,NA,TRBJ2-1,few
TGTGCCAGCAGCCAAGTTGCGGGGAATGAGCAGTTCTTC,CASSQVAGNEQFF,13,TRBV4-2,NA,TRBJ2-1,few
TGCGCCAGCAGCCAAGAGGCTAGCGGGGGAGCTAGCACAGATACGCAGTATTTT,CASSQEASGGASTDTQYF,18,TRBV4-3,TRBD2,TRBJ2-3,NA
TGCGCCAGCAGCTTGGCCCCAGCAGAAGAAGAGACCCAGTACTTC,CASSLAPAEEETQYF,15,TRBV5-1,NA,TRBJ2-5,once
TGCAGTGCTAGAGCGGTCGGGGGCACAGATACGCAGTATTTT,CSARAVGGTDTQYF,14,TRBV20-1,NA,TRBJ2-3,NA
TGCAGTGCTAGGTTGGGACTCCAAAAAGAGACCCAGTACTTC,CSARLGLQKETQYF,14,TRBV20-1,NA,TRBJ2-5,many
TGTGCCACCAGTGATTTCAAGGACAGGGGGAACAATGAGCAGTTCTTC,CATSDFKDRGNNEQFF,16,TRBV24-1,TRBD1,TRBJ2-1,NA
TGTGCCAGCAGTTTGGAGTATAATTCACCCCTCCACTTT,CASSLEYNSPLHF,13,TRBV12-3/TRBV12-4,NA,TRBJ1-6,few
TGCAGTGCTAGAGATCCAGGGGGCAATGGCTACACCTTC,CSARDPGGNGYTF,13,TRBV20-1,TRBD1,TRBJ1-2,many
TGCAGCGTTGAACCTAACGGGGGCTCCGGGGAGCTGTTTTTT,CSVEPNGGSGELFF,14,TRBV29-1,NA,TRBJ2-2,many